This TCR beta chain was documented in a study of blood T cell repertoires in COVID-19. There are 15 residues in the CDR3. CDR1 and CDR2 from the germline V gene are MNHNY and SVGAGI (reference sequence). The germline V and J ends were trimmed by 4 bases and 1 base, with 14 bases remaining between them. TCRdb's copy holds only in-frame clones and misses some; the assay was immunoSEQ multiplex PCR. The sample shows roughly 120,000 clones, over 85% of them seen only once. Source material: peripheral blood. The chain joins TRBV6-6 to TRBJ2-7; D not resolved. The sequence came from a man aged 55-75 years with COVID-19, enrolled during active disease. The CDR3 bases are TGTGCCAGCAGTTTTGACACTGACGTGTCCTACGAGCAGTACTTC. It yields the protein CASSFDTDVSYEQYF.